This T cell receptor beta chain was recovered during a study of blood T cell repertoires in COVID-19. Study-level background: Samples representing acute and convalescent COVID-19 were sourced from the United States, Italy and Spain. PBMCs, B-cell-depleted T cells, or T cells were the source of the cDNA or gDNA that made up the material.

The protocol was immunoSEQ multiplex PCR, while the TCRdb copy is restricted to in-frame clones and leaves out a portion. Seen here are over 70,000 clones, over 65% observed once, and the top ten hold around 49%. There are 15 residues in the CDR3. Germline V CDR1 and CDR2: SGHDT, YYEEEE. With 0 bases removed from V and 1 base from J, the gap between germline ends came to 10 bases. This TCR was sampled from a human donor in a cohort sampled during active COVID-19. The sample was peripheral blood. The genes are TRBV5-6 and TRBJ1-1; possibly TRBD1 for D (5 bases). CDR3 region: CASSLAPGGNTEAFF. The DNA for the CDR3 is TGTGCCAGCAGCTTGGCCCCGGGGGGGAACACTGAAGCTTTCTTT.